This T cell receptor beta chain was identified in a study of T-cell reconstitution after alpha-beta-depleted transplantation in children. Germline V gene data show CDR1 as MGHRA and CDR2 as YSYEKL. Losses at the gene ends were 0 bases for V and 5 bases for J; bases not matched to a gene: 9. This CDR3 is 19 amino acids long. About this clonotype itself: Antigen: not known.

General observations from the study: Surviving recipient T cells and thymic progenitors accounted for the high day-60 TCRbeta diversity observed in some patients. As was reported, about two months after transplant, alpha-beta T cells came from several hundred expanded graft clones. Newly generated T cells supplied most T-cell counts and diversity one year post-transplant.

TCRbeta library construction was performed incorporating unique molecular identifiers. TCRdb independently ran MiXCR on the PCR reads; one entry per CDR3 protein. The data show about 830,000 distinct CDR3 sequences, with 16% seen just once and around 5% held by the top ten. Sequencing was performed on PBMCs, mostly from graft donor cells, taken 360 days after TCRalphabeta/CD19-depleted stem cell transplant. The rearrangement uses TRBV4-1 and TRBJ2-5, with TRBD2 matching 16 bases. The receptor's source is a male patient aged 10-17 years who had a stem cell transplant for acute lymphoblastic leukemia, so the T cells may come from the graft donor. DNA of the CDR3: TGCGCCAGCAGCCAAGATGGGACTAGCGGGAGGGCCTGGATCGAGACCCAGTACTTC. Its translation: CASSQDGTSGRAWIETQYF.